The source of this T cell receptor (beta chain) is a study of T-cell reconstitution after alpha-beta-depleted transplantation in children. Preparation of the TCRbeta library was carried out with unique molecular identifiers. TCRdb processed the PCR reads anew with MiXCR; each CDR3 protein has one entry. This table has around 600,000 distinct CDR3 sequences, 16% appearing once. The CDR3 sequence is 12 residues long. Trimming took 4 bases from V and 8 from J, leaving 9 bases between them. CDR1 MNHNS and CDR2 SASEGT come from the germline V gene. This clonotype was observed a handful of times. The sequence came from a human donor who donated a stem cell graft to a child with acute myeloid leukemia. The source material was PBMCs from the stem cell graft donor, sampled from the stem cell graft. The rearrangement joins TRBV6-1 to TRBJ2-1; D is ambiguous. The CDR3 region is CASSGVGYEQFF. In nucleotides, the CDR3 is TGTGCCAGCAGTGGAGTGGGGTATGAGCAGTTCTTC.